These T cell receptor beta chains were read from a single sample in a study of OX40 agonist ivuxolimab in advanced cancers. Method: immunoSEQ multiplex PCR; TCRdb's copy keeps in-frame clones and lacks some. The table includes tens of thousands of clones, around 88% detected once. The source material was CD4+ or CD8+ T cells sorted from blood, sampled in a trial of the OX40 agonist ivuxolimab. Receptors originate from an adult with an advanced solid tumor such as melanoma, head and neck, liver or kidney cancer. Each CDR3 is given with its conserved first and last residue. D genes are given only for firm matches. Size values are once, few and many counts, or a class for expanded clones, and some rows have none.

clone_size: .; d_call: .; j_call: TRBJ2-2; v_call: TRBV6-5; cdr3_nt: TGTGCCAGCAGTGCCGGGACTCCGCGGGAGCTGTTTTTT; cdr3_aa: CASSAGTPRELFF
clone_size: .; d_call: .; j_call: TRBJ1-2; v_call: TRBV28; cdr3_nt: TGTGCCAGCAGGGTTGGGGGACATTCTAACTATGGCTACACCTTC; cdr3_aa: CASRVGGHSNYGYTF
clone_size: .; d_call: .; j_call: TRBJ2-1; v_call: TRBV20-1; cdr3_nt: TGCAGTGCAGACTTATACAATGAGCAGTTCTTC; cdr3_aa: CSADLYNEQFF
clone_size: .; d_call: .; j_call: TRBJ2-5; v_call: TRBV27; cdr3_nt: TGTGCCAGCAGTGCGTGGTGGGAGGAGACCCAGTACTTC; cdr3_aa: CASSAWWEETQYF
clone_size: few; d_call: .; j_call: TRBJ2-7; v_call: TRBV4-3; cdr3_nt: TGCGCCAGCAGCCAAGATGTCCAGGGGTCCTACGAGCAGTACTTC; cdr3_aa: CASSQDVQGSYEQYF
clone_size: few; d_call: TRBD2; j_call: TRBJ2-2; v_call: TRBV18; cdr3_nt: TGTGCCAGCTCACCACGGCGGGAGCACGGCACCGGGGAGCTGTTTTTT; cdr3_aa: CASSPRREHGTGELFF
clone_size: .; d_call: TRBD1; j_call: TRBJ2-7; v_call: TRBV15; cdr3_nt: TGTGCCACCAGCAGGCCGGGACAGGGGGTTTACGAGCAGTACTTC; cdr3_aa: CATSRPGQGVYEQYF
clone_size: .; d_call: .; j_call: TRBJ2-2; v_call: TRBV28; cdr3_nt: TGTGCCAGCAGCCCCCGGACCCCCGGGGGCGGGGAGCTGTTTTTT; cdr3_aa: CASSPRTPGGGELFF
clone_size: .; d_call: .; j_call: TRBJ2-2; v_call: TRBV5-1; cdr3_nt: TGCGCCAGCAAGGAGTCCGATAGGAACGGGGAGCTGTTTTTT; cdr3_aa: CASKESDRNGELFF
clone_size: .; d_call: TRBD1; j_call: TRBJ1-4; v_call: TRBV5-5; cdr3_nt: TGTGCCAGCAGCTCACTACTAGGGACAGGGGGCGTCGTTAATGAAAAACTGTTTTTT; cdr3_aa: CASSSLLGTGGVVNEKLFF
clone_size: few; d_call: TRBD2; j_call: TRBJ2-1; v_call: TRBV6-4; cdr3_nt: TGTGCCAGCAGTGTCTTAGCGGGAGGTGGACACAATGAGCAGTTCTTC; cdr3_aa: CASSVLAGGGHNEQFF
clone_size: .; d_call: .; j_call: TRBJ2-7; v_call: TRBV11-3; cdr3_nt: TGTGCCAGCAGCTTATCCCGGGACACCAACTACGAGCAGTACTTC; cdr3_aa: CASSLSRDTNYEQYF
clone_size: .; d_call: TRBD2; j_call: TRBJ2-3; v_call: TRBV7-2; cdr3_nt: TGTGCCAGCAGCTTAGGTGCGGGAGGGGGGGCAGATACGCAGTATTTT; cdr3_aa: CASSLGAGGGADTQYF
clone_size: .; d_call: .; j_call: TRBJ2-7; v_call: TRBV28; cdr3_nt: TGTGCCAGCAGTTTCGGGGGCTCCTACGAGCAGTACTTC; cdr3_aa: CASSFGGSYEQYF
clone_size: .; d_call: .; j_call: TRBJ1-5; v_call: TRBV18; cdr3_nt: TGTGCCAGCTCACCCATCAGGGACAATCAGCCCCAGCATTTT; cdr3_aa: CASSPIRDNQPQHF
clone_size: .; d_call: .; j_call: TRBJ1-5; v_call: TRBV15; cdr3_nt: TGTGCCACCAGCAGTGCCAGGGTTGGCAATCAGCCCCAGCATTTT; cdr3_aa: CATSSARVGNQPQHF
clone_size: .; d_call: .; j_call: TRBJ1-5; v_call: TRBV5-5; cdr3_nt: TGTGCCAGCAGCGAAACCGGGGCTACACCCCAGCATTTT; cdr3_aa: CASSETGATPQHF
clone_size: few; d_call: .; j_call: TRBJ1-1; v_call: TRBV27; cdr3_nt: TGTGCCCACCAAGAGGGAGAAGTTGAAGCTTTCTTT; cdr3_aa: CAHQEGEVEAFF
clone_size: .; d_call: TRBD2; j_call: TRBJ2-3; v_call: TRBV5-1; cdr3_nt: TGCGCCAGCAGCTTGGCCACTAGCGGGAGAACAGATACGCAGTATTTT; cdr3_aa: CASSLATSGRTDTQYF
clone_size: .; d_call: .; j_call: TRBJ2-7; v_call: TRBV19; cdr3_nt: TGTGCCAGTAGTATCCGGGACAAGTACGAGCAGTACTTC; cdr3_aa: CASSIRDKYEQYF
clone_size: .; d_call: .; j_call: TRBJ1-3; v_call: TRBV6-1; cdr3_nt: TGTGCCGCCCTCCCGGGGTGGGATGGAAACACCATATATTTT; cdr3_aa: CAALPGWDGNTIYF
clone_size: .; d_call: .; j_call: TRBJ2-5; v_call: TRBV6-5; cdr3_nt: TGTGCCAGCAAACGGATAGGGGTCGAGACCCAGTACTTC; cdr3_aa: CASKRIGVETQYF
clone_size: .; d_call: .; j_call: TRBJ2-3; v_call: TRBV11-2; cdr3_nt: TGTGCCAGCAGCTTAGAAGGGACCCTACCCCCAGATACGCAGTATTTT; cdr3_aa: CASSLEGTLPPDTQYF
clone_size: .; d_call: .; j_call: TRBJ2-3; v_call: TRBV7-9; cdr3_nt: TGTGCCAGCAGCTTAGGCGCAGGGCCGTCGGATACGCAGTATTTT; cdr3_aa: CASSLGAGPSDTQYF
clone_size: .; d_call: .; j_call: TRBJ2-7; v_call: TRBV6-1; cdr3_nt: TGTGCCAGCAGTGAAGGCGGGGCGCTTAACGAGCAGTACTTC; cdr3_aa: CASSEGGALNEQYF
clone_size: few; d_call: .; j_call: TRBJ1-2; v_call: TRBV9; cdr3_nt: TGTGCCAGCAGCGTAGGTTTTGGGCCGAGCTATGGCTACACCTTC; cdr3_aa: CASSVGFGPSYGYTF
clone_size: .; d_call: .; j_call: TRBJ2-6; v_call: TRBV27; cdr3_nt: TGTGCCAGCTCCCTGTTAGCGGCTGGGGCCAACGTCCTGACTTTC; cdr3_aa: CASSLLAAGANVLTF
clone_size: .; d_call: .; j_call: TRBJ2-1; v_call: TRBV7-2; cdr3_nt: TGTGCCAGCAGATCCCAAAGTGGGGGAGGTTCCAATGAGCAGTTCTTC; cdr3_aa: CASRSQSGGGSNEQFF
clone_size: .; d_call: .; j_call: TRBJ1-1; v_call: TRBV6-1; cdr3_nt: TGTGCCAGCAGTGTCCCGACAGTAGCGATCCCAGAAGCTTTCTTT; cdr3_aa: CASSVPTVAIPEAFF
clone_size: .; d_call: TRBD1; j_call: TRBJ2-5; v_call: TRBV27; cdr3_nt: TGTGCCAGCAGGCTTGGGCTCGGGGCGGACAGGGGTTCTGAGACCCAGTACTTC; cdr3_aa: CASRLGLGADRGSETQYF
clone_size: .; d_call: TRBD1; j_call: TRBJ1-3; v_call: TRBV18; cdr3_nt: TGTGCCAGCTCACCGGGACAGGGTGACACCATATATTTT; cdr3_aa: CASSPGQGDTIYF
clone_size: .; d_call: TRBD1; j_call: TRBJ1-1; v_call: TRBV29-1; cdr3_nt: TGCAGCGTCACCAGGGGGCGTCTGACTGAAGCTTTCTTT; cdr3_aa: CSVTRGRLTEAFF
clone_size: .; d_call: TRBD2; j_call: TRBJ2-5; v_call: TRBV30; cdr3_nt: TGTGCCTGGAGTCCCCTTAGGACTAGCGGGAAAGAGACCCAGTACTTC; cdr3_aa: CAWSPLRTSGKETQYF
clone_size: .; d_call: .; j_call: TRBJ2-6; v_call: TRBV7-2; cdr3_nt: TGTGCCAGCAGCTCCGGCGACTCTGGGGCCAACGTCCTGACTTTC; cdr3_aa: CASSSGDSGANVLTF
clone_size: .; d_call: TRBD1; j_call: TRBJ1-5; v_call: TRBV6-1; cdr3_nt: TGTGCCAGCAGTCACGCCGGGACAGACTATCAGCCCCAGCATTTT; cdr3_aa: CASSHAGTDYQPQHF
clone_size: .; d_call: .; j_call: TRBJ2-5; v_call: TRBV28; cdr3_nt: TGTGCCAGCAGTTTACGGTGGGAGACCCAGTACTTC; cdr3_aa: CASSLRWETQYF
clone_size: .; d_call: TRBD2; j_call: TRBJ2-3; v_call: TRBV7-3; cdr3_nt: TGTGCCAGCAGCTTAAGACTAGCGGGAGTAGATACGCAGTATTTT; cdr3_aa: CASSLRLAGVDTQYF
clone_size: .; d_call: TRBD1; j_call: TRBJ1-1; v_call: TRBV14; cdr3_nt: TGTGCCAGCAGCCGTTTGACAGGGGGCTATACTGAAGCTTTCTTT; cdr3_aa: CASSRLTGGYTEAFF
clone_size: .; d_call: .; j_call: TRBJ2-4; v_call: TRBV15; cdr3_nt: TGTGCCACCAGCAGTCCCAAAAACATTCAGTACTTC; cdr3_aa: CATSSPKNIQYF
clone_size: .; d_call: .; j_call: TRBJ2-6; v_call: TRBV28; cdr3_nt: TGTGCCACAAATGCACCTGGGGCCAACGTCCTGACTTTC; cdr3_aa: CATNAPGANVLTF
clone_size: few; d_call: TRBD2; j_call: TRBJ2-7; v_call: TRBV27; cdr3_nt: TGTGCCAGCAGTCTTAGCGGGAGGGCCTACGAGCAGTACTTC; cdr3_aa: CASSLSGRAYEQYF
clone_size: .; d_call: .; j_call: TRBJ1-5; v_call: TRBV30; cdr3_nt: TGTGCCTGGAGAGGGGCCAGCAATCAGCCCCAGCATTTT; cdr3_aa: CAWRGASNQPQHF
clone_size: once; d_call: .; j_call: TRBJ2-1; v_call: TRBV7-3; cdr3_nt: TGTGCCAGCAGCCAGAAGGGAGACGGTGAGCAGTTCTTC; cdr3_aa: CASSQKGDGEQFF
clone_size: .; d_call: TRBD2; j_call: TRBJ2-2; v_call: TRBV9; cdr3_nt: TGTGCCAGCAGCGCCCGGAGCGGGGGTCCGAGTACCGGGGAGCTGTTTTTT; cdr3_aa: CASSARSGGPSTGELFF
clone_size: .; d_call: .; j_call: TRBJ2-1; v_call: TRBV21-1; cdr3_nt: TGTGCCAGCAGCAAAGACGGGGGCCCCTACAATGAGCAGTTCTTC; cdr3_aa: CASSKDGGPYNEQFF
clone_size: .; d_call: TRBD1; j_call: TRBJ2-5; v_call: TRBV4-3; cdr3_nt: TGCGCCAGCAGCCAAGGGACAGGGTACACGGAGACCCAGTACTTC; cdr3_aa: CASSQGTGYTETQYF